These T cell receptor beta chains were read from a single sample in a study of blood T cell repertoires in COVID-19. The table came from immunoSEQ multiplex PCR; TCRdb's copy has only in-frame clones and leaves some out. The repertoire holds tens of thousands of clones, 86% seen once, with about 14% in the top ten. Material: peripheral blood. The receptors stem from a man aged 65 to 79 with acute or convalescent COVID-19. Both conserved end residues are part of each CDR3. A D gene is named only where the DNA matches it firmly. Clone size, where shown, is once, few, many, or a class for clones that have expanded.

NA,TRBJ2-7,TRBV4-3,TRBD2,TGCGCCAGCAGCCAAGTCTTTTTAAGGACTAGCGGGAGGTGCGAGCAGTACTTC,CASSQVFLRTSGRCEQYF
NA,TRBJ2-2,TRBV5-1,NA,TGCGCCAGCTCCAAGGGGGGGCCAGTCGGGGAGCTGTTTTTT,CASSKGGPVGELFF
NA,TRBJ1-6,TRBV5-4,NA,TGTGCCAGCAGCCCGAGGGTGACAACATCTAATTCACCCCTCCACTTT,CASSPRVTTSNSPLHF
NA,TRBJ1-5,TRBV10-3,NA,TGTGCCATCAGTGTAGAGGCAGGACTGCTATCTAAGGAAGAGCCCCAGCATTTT,CAISVEAGLLSKEEPQHF
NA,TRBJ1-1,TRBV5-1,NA,TGCGCCAGCAGGGGGGGGACGGTCAACACTGAAGCTTTCTTT,CASRGGTVNTEAFF
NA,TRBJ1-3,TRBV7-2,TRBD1,TGTGCCAGCAGCTCACCCCGGGGCGGGACAGCCTCTGGAAACACCATATATTTT,CASSSPRGGTASGNTIYF
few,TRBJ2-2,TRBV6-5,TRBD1,TGTGCCAGCAGCCCCCGGCCAGGGGGCCCCGGGGAGCTGTTTTTT,CASSPRPGGPGELFF
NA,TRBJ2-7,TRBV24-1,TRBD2,TGTGCCACCAGTGATTTTGGGCGGGAGGGCTCCTACGAGCAGTACTTC,CATSDFGREGSYEQYF
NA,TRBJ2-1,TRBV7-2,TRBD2,TGTGCCAGCAGCCCTCCGGGACTAGCGGGAGGGGGTAATGAGCAGTTCTTC,CASSPPGLAGGGNEQFF
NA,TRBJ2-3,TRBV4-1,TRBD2,TGCGCCAGCAGCCTCGGGAGACTAGCGGGAGTCCACACAGATACGCAGTATTTT,CASSLGRLAGVHTDTQYF
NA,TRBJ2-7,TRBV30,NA,TGTGCCTGGAGTGTGGGGGAGGTGCTTTACGAGCAGTACTTC,CAWSVGEVLYEQYF
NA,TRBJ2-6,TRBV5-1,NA,TGCGCCAGCAGCGGATCCGGGACACCGGTTCCCGGGGCCAACGTCCTGACTTTC,CASSGSGTPVPGANVLTF
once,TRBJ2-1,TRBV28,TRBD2,TGTGCCAGCAGGACGACTAGCGGGAGGGCCTATGAGCAGTTCTTC,CASRTTSGRAYEQFF
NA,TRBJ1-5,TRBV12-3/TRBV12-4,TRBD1,TGTGCCAGCACGACAGGGGGGAATCAGCCCCAGCATTTT,CASTTGGNQPQHF
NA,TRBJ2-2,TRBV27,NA,TGTGCCAGCAGTTTATTTCCCCTAACAGGGACCGGGGAGCTGTTTTTT,CASSLFPLTGTGELFF
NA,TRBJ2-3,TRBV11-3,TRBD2,TGTGCCAGCAGCTACGGGACTAGGAGCACAGATACGCAGTATTTT,CASSYGTRSTDTQYF
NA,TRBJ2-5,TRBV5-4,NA,TGTGCCAGCAGCTTGGAGACAGGAGAGACCCAGTACTTC,CASSLETGETQYF
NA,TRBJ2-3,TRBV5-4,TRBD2,TGTGCCAGCAGCGCGAGCGGGAGAGGGGCAGATACGCAGTATTTT,CASSASGRGADTQYF
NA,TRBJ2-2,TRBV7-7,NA,TGTGCCAGCAGCTTAATCCTCGCCGGGGAGCTGTTTTTT,CASSLILAGELFF
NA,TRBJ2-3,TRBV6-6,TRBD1,TGTGCCAGCAGCTCCGACAGGGGTCGCACAGATACGCAGTATTTT,CASSSDRGRTDTQYF
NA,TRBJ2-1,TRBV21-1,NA,TGTGCCATTCCCACTAGCGGGAGAAGGGTCCATGAGCAGTTCTTC,CAIPTSGRRVHEQFF
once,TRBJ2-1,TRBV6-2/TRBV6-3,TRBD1,TGTGCCAGCAGTCGCGGGACAGGGGGAGTTGGGAATGAGCAGTTCTTC,CASSRGTGGVGNEQFF
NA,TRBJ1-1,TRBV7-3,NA,TGTGCCAGCAGCTTAAGCGGTGGGACACAAAACACTGAAGCTTTCTTT,CASSLSGGTQNTEAFF
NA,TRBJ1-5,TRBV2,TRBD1,TGTGCCAGCAGTAAGGACAGGGGAGCGGTTAATCAGCCCCAGCATTTT,CASSKDRGAVNQPQHF
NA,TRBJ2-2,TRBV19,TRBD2,TGTGCCAGTAGTCCCAGGACTAGCGGGGGCCTTAACACCGGGGAGCTGTTTTTT,CASSPRTSGGLNTGELFF
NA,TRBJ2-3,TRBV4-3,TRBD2,TGCGCCAGCAGCCAAGAATTGGCGGGGGGCACAGATACGCAGTATTTT,CASSQELAGGTDTQYF
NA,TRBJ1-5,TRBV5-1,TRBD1,TGCGCCAGCAGCACGCGACAGGGCGGGCAGCCCCAGCATTTT,CASSTRQGGQPQHF
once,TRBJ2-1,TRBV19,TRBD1,TGTGCCAGTAGTGGGGGACAGGGGGTACGCCGCGATGAGCAGTTCTTC,CASSGGQGVRRDEQFF
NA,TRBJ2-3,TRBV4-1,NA,TGCGCCAGCAGCCAAAACTCAGATACGCAGTATTTT,CASSQNSDTQYF
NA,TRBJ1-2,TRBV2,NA,TGTGCCAGCAGTGATCCAGGGCTGGGCTATGGCTACACCTTC,CASSDPGLGYGYTF
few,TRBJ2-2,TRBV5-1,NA,TGCGCCAGCAGCTTGGGCGTAGCGGTTCTATACACCGGGGAGCTGTTTTTT,CASSLGVAVLYTGELFF
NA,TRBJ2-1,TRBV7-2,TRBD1,TGTGCCAGCACCTTAGGGGGCCAGTGGAATGAGCAGTTCTTC,CASTLGGQWNEQFF
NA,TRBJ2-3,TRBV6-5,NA,TGTGCCAGCAGTTACGTGAGAAGCACAGATACGCAGTATTTT,CASSYVRSTDTQYF
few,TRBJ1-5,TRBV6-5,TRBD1,TGTGCCAGCAGTTACCGGCAGGGGGGTCAGCCCCAGCATTTT,CASSYRQGGQPQHF
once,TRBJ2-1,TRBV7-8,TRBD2,TGTGCCAGCAGCTTAGCGCGGGAGGGCGTGAATGAGCAGTTCTTC,CASSLAREGVNEQFF
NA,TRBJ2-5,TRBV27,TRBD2,TGTGCCAGCAGTTTAACCCTAGCGGGGGGCCAAGAGACCCAGTACTTC,CASSLTLAGGQETQYF
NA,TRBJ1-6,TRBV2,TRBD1,TGTGCCAGCAAAAGACAGGGGGGGGATTCACCCCTCCACTTT,CASKRQGGDSPLHF
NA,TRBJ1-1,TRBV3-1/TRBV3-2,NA,TGTGCCAGCAGCCAAAGATGGCGGGAGAACACTGAAGCTTTCTTT,CASSQRWRENTEAFF
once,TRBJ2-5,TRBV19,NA,TGTGCCAGTAGTATTGCGGGATGGTACCAAGAGACCCAGTACTTC,CASSIAGWYQETQYF
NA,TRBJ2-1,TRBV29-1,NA,TGCAGCGTTGATGGAACGGCAGGTTTTAATGAGCAGTTCTTC,CSVDGTAGFNEQFF
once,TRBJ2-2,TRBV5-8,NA,TGTGCCAGCAGCAACCTGGGACATCCGAACACCGGGGAGCTGTTTTTT,CASSNLGHPNTGELFF
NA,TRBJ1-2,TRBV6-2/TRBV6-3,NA,TGTGCCAGCAGTTACACCTGGGGAGTCTATGGCTACACCTTC,CASSYTWGVYGYTF
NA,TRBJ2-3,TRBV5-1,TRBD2,TGCGCCAGCAGCCTGACTAGCAGGAGCACAGATACGCAGTATTTT,CASSLTSRSTDTQYF
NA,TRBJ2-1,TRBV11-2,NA,TGTGCCAGCAGCTTCCTCCTTGGAGGCAACAATGAGCAGTTCTTC,CASSFLLGGNNEQFF
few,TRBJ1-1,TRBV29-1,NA,TGCAGCGCCCTCTGGACAGACATGAACACTGAAGCTTTCTTT,CSALWTDMNTEAFF
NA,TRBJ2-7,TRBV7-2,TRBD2,TGTGCCAGCAGGCGGGGGGGGACAGAGTACGAGCAGTACTTC,CASRRGGTEYEQYF
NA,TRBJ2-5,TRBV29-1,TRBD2,TGCAGCGCTCAGGGACTAGCGAAGGGGAACCAAGAGACCCAGTACTTC,CSAQGLAKGNQETQYF
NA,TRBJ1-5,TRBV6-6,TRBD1,TGTGCCAGCAGTAGGGACCGGGACAGCTTCAATCAGCCCCAGCATTTT,CASSRDRDSFNQPQHF
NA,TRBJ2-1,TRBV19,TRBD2,TGTGCCAGTAGTATAAGCGGGGGGACCTACAATGAGCAGTTCTTC,CASSISGGTYNEQFF
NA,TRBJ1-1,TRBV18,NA,TGTGCCAGCTCACCGGGGGGGGGAAGAGTTGAAGCTTTCTTT,CASSPGGGRVEAFF
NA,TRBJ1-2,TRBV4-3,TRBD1,TGCGCCAGCAGCCAACGGACAGGGCGGGACTATGGCTACACCTTC,CASSQRTGRDYGYTF
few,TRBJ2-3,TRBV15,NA,TGTGCCACCAGCAGCGGGAGTGCGGGAGATACGCAGTATTTT,CATSSGSAGDTQYF
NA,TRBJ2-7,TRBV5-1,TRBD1,TGCGCCAGCAGTTCCTGGGGACAGGGAAACGAGCAGTACTTC,CASSSWGQGNEQYF
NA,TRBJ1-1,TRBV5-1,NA,TGCGCCAGCAGCGGCCTTATGGCCCCGAACACTGAAGCTTTCTTT,CASSGLMAPNTEAFF
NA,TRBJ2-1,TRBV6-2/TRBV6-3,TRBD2,TGTGCCAGCAGTTATTTCGGGGGGGATGAGCAGTTCTTC,CASSYFGGDEQFF
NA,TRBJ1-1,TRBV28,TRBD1,TGTGCCAGCAGTCTAACCGACAGGGATGAAGCTTTCTTT,CASSLTDRDEAFF
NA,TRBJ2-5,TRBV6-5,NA,TGTGCCAGCAGCGCGAGGTACCAAGAGACCCAGTACTTC,CASSARYQETQYF
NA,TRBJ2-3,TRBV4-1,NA,TGCGCCAGCAGCCAAGGGAACAGGCCCGGCACAGATACGCAGTATTTT,CASSQGNRPGTDTQYF
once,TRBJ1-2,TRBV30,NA,TGTGCCTGGACCCAGGGTTGGTTCGGCTACACCTTC,CAWTQGWFGYTF
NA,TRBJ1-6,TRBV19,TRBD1,TGTGCCAGTAGTGACCGGGACAGGGTGGTTTATTCGTCTCCTTCACCCCTCCACTTT,CASSDRDRVVYSSPSPLHF